The 3 T cell receptor beta chains below were found in one sample sequenced in a study of blood T cell repertoires in COVID-19. Sequencing used immunoSEQ multiplex PCR; TCRdb keeps in-frame clones, though not all of them. Among fewer than 400,000 clones listed, 80% to 90% were seen once. The sequencing input was PBMCs or T cells enriched from blood (not recorded which). The receptor set was obtained from a man under 40 who had recovered from COVID-19.

CDR3 sequence (DNA): TGTGCCAGTAGTCCTCGGCCTAGCGGGAGCACAGATACGCAGTATTTT. As protein: CASSPRPSGSTDTQYF. V and J are TRBV19 and TRBJ2-3; 8 bases line up with TRBD2. The CDR3 contains 16 residues. V shed 5 bases, J shed 0 bases, and the junction held 7 bases outside the gene matches. CDR1 and CDR2 from the germline V gene are LNHDA and SQIVND (reference sequence).

This sequence joins TRBV3-1 (or the pseudogene TRBV3-2) and TRBJ1-2, with D maybe TRBD1 (6 bases). Germline V gene sequence: CDR1 LGHDT, CDR2 YNNKEL (reference sequence). The CDR3 sequence is 14 residues long. The V end lost 4 bases, the J end lost 4 bases, and 13 bases lay between the germline ends. The CDR3 DNA reads TGTGCCAGCAGCCCATCCGGGACAACCTATGGCTACACCTTC. Translation gives CASSPSGTTYGYTF.

The rearrangement links TRBV6-1 to TRBJ2-1; D is possibly TRBD2 (5 bases). Germline values: CDR1 MNHNS, CDR2 SASEGT. The CDR3 runs to 14 residues. Between the trimmed V and J ends, which lost 2 bases and 1 base, there was a span of 6 bases. The CDR3 is CASSETGSYNEQFF. In DNA form, the CDR3 reads TGTGCCAGCAGTGAAACGGGGTCCTACAATGAGCAGTTCTTC.